This T cell receptor beta chain was found in a study of T cells after yellow fever vaccination. In the study overall: Fractions with few cells were prepared using SMART-Seq v4 Ultra Low Input. Broader study findings: Most clones from primary vaccination were detected again post-booster (roughly 96% CD4, 88% CD8).

This clonotype has more than one count but fewer than ten. Antigen specificity is unknown. Losses at the gene ends were 6 bases for V and 6 bases for J; bases not matched to a gene: 8. CDR1 and CDR2 (germline): SQVTM, ANQGSEA. The CDR3 length is 13 residues. TCRdb processed the 5' RACE reads anew with MiXCR; each CDR3 protein has one entry. The sample lists about 340,000 distinct CDR3 sequences, under 5% seen once, with approximately 24% in the top ten. The source was PBMCs, collected 5 days after the yellow fever booster vaccination. This clonotype originated in a man younger than 35 who received the YFV17D yellow fever vaccine. The chain employs TRBV29-1 and TRBJ2-3; 8 positions match TRBD1. CDR3 sequence reads: CSVEDRAADTQYF. CDR3 bases: TGCAGCGTAGAGGACAGGGCGGCGGATACGCAGTATTTT.